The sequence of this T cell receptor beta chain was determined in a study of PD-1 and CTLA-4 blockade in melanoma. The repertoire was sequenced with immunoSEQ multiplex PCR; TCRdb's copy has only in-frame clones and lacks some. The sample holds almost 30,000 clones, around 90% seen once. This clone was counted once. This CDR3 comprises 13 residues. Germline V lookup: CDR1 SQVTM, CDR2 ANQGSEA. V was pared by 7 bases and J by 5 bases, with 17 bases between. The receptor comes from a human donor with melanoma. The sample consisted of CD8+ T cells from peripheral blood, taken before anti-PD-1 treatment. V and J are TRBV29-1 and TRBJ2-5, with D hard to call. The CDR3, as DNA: TGCAGCGCCGGAGACTCCACAGAGGAGACCCAGTACTTC. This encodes CSAGDSTEETQYF.